These 21 T cell receptor beta chains originate from one sample sequenced in a study of cytomegalovirus exposure and HLA in healthy donors (TCRdb year 2017). Libraries were prepared through the immunoSEQ multiplex PCR assay. The multiplex PCR relied on a mix of 60 forward primers for TCR Vbeta segments and 13 reverse primers for TCR Jbeta segments. TCRdb took over this immuneACCESS table, retaining in-frame rearrangements with V and J assigned. Such tables are incomplete; in checked studies, under half of the missing clones stem from an unresolved V gene, and the remainder is unexplained. The sample has roughly 120,000 clones on record, approximately 9.4% of them singletons. The ten largest clones add up to around 3% of the sample. The specimen sequenced was PBMCs. The source of these receptors is a man aged 25 to 40 in good health and CMV-seronegative.

The table lists this clone with a few counts. This sequence joins TRBV5-8 and TRBJ2-7; the D gene is possibly TRBD1 (6 bases). The CDR3 spans 13 residues. Trimming took off 4 bases at V and 4 bases at J, with 12 bases between the two ends. Germline CDR1 and CDR2: SGHTS and YDEGEE. The CDR3 nucleotides are TGTGCCAGCAGCCTCGACAGGAGATACGAGCAGTACTTC. It is translated as CASSLDRRYEQYF. Complete variable domain (other parts from reference TRBV5-8 and TRBJ2-7): EAGVTQSPTHLIKTRGQQATLRCSPISGHTSVYWYQQALGLGLQFLLWYDEGEERNRGNFPPRFSGRQFPNYSSELNVNALELEDSALYLCASSLDRRYEQYFGPGTRLTVT.

This chain uses TRBV23-1 with TRBJ2-5; 7 bases fit TRBD1. TRBV23-1 is an ORF, and what it does is uncertain. The CDR3 has 15 residues. The ends lost 2 bases at V and 6 bases at J; junction bases unmatched: 9. The CDR3 DNA sequence: TGCGCCAGCAGTCAACCCGATGGACAGGCCAAGACCCAGTACTTC. Amino acid sequence: CASSQPDGQAKTQYF.

The V and J genes are TRBV12-5 and TRBJ1-2; D is perhaps TRBD1 (6 bases). V lost 6 bases and J lost 4, with 12 bases in between. Germline V gene data show CDR1 as LGHNT and CDR2 as FRNRAP. This CDR3 contains 13 residues. The CDR3 sequence is CASGPQGGYGYTF. The CDR3, as DNA: TGTGCTAGTGGACCACAGGGTGGCTATGGCTACACCTTC.

This chain connects TRBV19 to TRBJ1-5; maybe TRBD1 (6 bases). Trimming pared 7 bases from V and 4 bases from J, leaving 14 bases between. There are 14 residues in the CDR3. Germline assignment: CDR1 LNHDA and CDR2 SQIVND (reference sequence). CDR3 in DNA: TGTGCCAGTATGGTGCAGGGGTGGAATCAGCCCCAGCATTTT. Its protein product is CASMVQGWNQPQHF.

This clone was detected only a few times. The gene calls are TRBV19 and TRBJ2-2; perhaps TRBD2 as D (5 bases). The V end was cut by 4 bases, the J end by 5 bases, with 8 bases between. There are 13 residues in the CDR3. CDR1 is LNHDA and CDR2 is SQIVND in the germline V gene (reference sequence). CDR3 in amino acids: CASSTTRTGELFF. The CDR3 DNA reads as TGTGCCAGTAGTACCACTAGAACCGGGGAGCTGTTTTTT. The full variable domain, with the rest looked up from reference TRBV19 and TRBJ2-2, is DGGITQSPKYLFRKEGQNVTLSCEQNLNHDAMYWYRQDPGQGLRLIYYSQIVNDFQKGDIAEGYSVSREKKESFPLTVTSAQKNPTAFYLCASSTTRTGELFFGEGSRLTVL.

This clone was counted only a few times. The chain carries TRBV7-2 and TRBJ2-2, with 9 bases lining up with TRBD2. CDR1 SGHTA and CDR2 FQGNSA come from the germline V gene. V trimming: 3 bases; J trimming: 7 bases; junction bases outside the gene matches: 6. This CDR3 has 15 residues. The CDR3 DNA follows: TGTGCCAGCAGCTTGGGACTAGCCTTGGGCGGGGAGCTGTTTTTT. This translates into CASSLGLALGGELFF.

CDR3 sequence: CASSGDRAANTEAFF. Written as DNA, the CDR3 is TGTGCCAGCAGTGGGGACAGGGCGGCGAACACTGAAGCTTTCTTT. The chain employs TRBV2 and TRBJ1-1; TRBD1 agrees at 9 bases. CDR3 size: 15 residues. After removal of 4 bases from V and 1 base from J, the junction contained 4 bases not matched to a gene. Germline V lookup: CDR1 SNHLY, CDR2 FYNNEI.

This clone was counted only a few times. The J gene is TRBJ2-5, the V gene TRBV5-1; D not resolved. The CDR3 is 14 residues long. Germline V gives CDR1 SGHRS, CDR2 YFSETQ. V was clipped by 0 bases and J by 0 bases, with 6 bases between them. The CDR3 DNA sequence: TGCGCCAGCAGCTTGGGGCTGCACCAAGAGACCCAGTACTTC. Translation: CASSLGLHQETQYF.

The chain has TRBV5-8 and TRBJ1-5; 7 bases agree with TRBD1. V shed 3 bases, J shed 1 base, and the junction held 10 bases outside the gene matches. The CDR3 is made up of 17 amino acids. Germline V lookup: CDR1 SGHTS, CDR2 YDEGEE. In nucleotides, the CDR3 is TGTGCCAGCAGCTATGCCCCGGGACAGATAAGCAATCAGCCCCAGCATTTT. Encoded protein: CASSYAPGQISNQPQHF.

Only a few counts were recorded for this clone. The V and J genes are TRBV21-1 and TRBJ1-2; TRBD1 is taken as the D call from the table, unchecked against the DNA. TRBV21-1 is a recognized pseudogene. The CDR3 spans 15 residues. This chain's CDR3 is CASSKERHRGGGYTF. DNA of the CDR3: TGTGCCAGCAGCAAAGAGAGACACCGAGGGGGTGGCTACACCTTC.

This rearrangement joins TRBV5-1 to TRBJ2-4, with 7 positions matching TRBD1. Trimming at V came to 0 bases and at J to 2 bases, leaving 5 bases not matched to a gene. Germline assignment: CDR1 SGHRS and CDR2 YFSETQ. The CDR3 runs to 16 residues. The DNA for the CDR3 is TGCGCCAGCAGCTTGGGGGGACAGATAACCAAAAACATTCAGTACTTC. It encodes CASSLGGQITKNIQYF. Using reference TRBV5-1 and TRBJ2-4 for the parts outside the CDR3, the full variable domain is KAGVTQTPRYLIKTRGQQVTLSCSPISGHRSVSWYQQTPGQGLQFLFEYFSETQRNKGNFPGRFSGRQFSNSRSEMNVSTLELGDSALYLCASSLGGQITKNIQYFGAGTRLSVL.

This clone was recorded a few times. The chain carries TRBV7-9 and TRBJ2-1; 8 bases align to TRBD1. Germline loops: CDR1 SEHNR, CDR2 FQNEAQ (reference sequence). CDR3 size: 15 residues. The ends lost 4 bases at V and 4 bases at J; junction bases unmatched: 6. CDR3 protein: CASSYRGDIYNEQFF. The CDR3 bases are TGTGCCAGCAGCTACAGGGGGGATATTTACAATGAGCAGTTCTTC.

This rearrangement joins TRBV6-1 to TRBJ1-3; 8 bases are a match to TRBD1. Germline V CDR1 and CDR2: MNHNS, SASEGT. Unmatched junction bases numbered 3, after V lost 1 base and J lost 4 bases. The CDR3 runs to 15 residues. The CDR3 reads CASSEVGTGGNTIYF. CDR3 in DNA: TGTGCCAGCAGTGAAGTCGGGACAGGAGGAAACACCATATATTTT.

This clone has a handful of counts. The J gene is TRBJ1-5, the V gene TRBV29-1; D gene unclear. The CDR3 covers 13 residues. The V gene's germline CDR1 is SQVTM and CDR2 ANQGSEA. The V and J ends lost 4 bases and 1 base respectively, with 8 bases between them. CDR3 sequence reads: CSVAVQSNQPQHF. CDR3 sequence (DNA): TGCAGCGTTGCAGTCCAGAGCAATCAGCCCCAGCATTTT.

This sequence joins TRBV2 and TRBJ1-6; TRBD1 matches at 7 bases. The germline CDR1 and CDR2 sequences are SNHLY and FYNNEI. After removal of 2 bases from V and 12 bases from J, the junction contained 10 bases not matched to a gene. CDR3 size: 15 residues. The CDR3 reads CASSEHTGVGEPLHF. The CDR3 DNA follows: TGTGCCAGCAGTGAACACACAGGGGTCGGTGAACCCCTCCACTTT.

Only a few counts were recorded for this clone. The J gene is TRBJ2-2, the V gene TRBV11-3; D may be TRBD2 (7 bases). Trimming removed 1 base from V and 4 bases from J, with 19 bases in between. This CDR3 contains 18 residues. The V gene's germline CDR1 is SGHNT and CDR2 YENEEA. CDR3 protein: CASSLVGWGRESTGELFF. The CDR3, as DNA: TGTGCCAGCAGCTTAGTGGGATGGGGGCGGGAGAGCACCGGGGAGCTGTTTTTT.

This chain links TRBV27 with TRBJ2-7; 10 bases align to TRBD1. The V gene end was trimmed by 7 bases and the J gene end by 5 bases; junction bases not matched to a gene: 8. Germline V gene lookup returns CDR1 MNHEY and CDR2 SMNVEV (reference sequence). The CDR3 contains 14 residues. The CDR3 is CASKRQGARDEQYF. In DNA form, the CDR3 reads TGTGCCAGCAAGAGACAGGGGGCGCGAGACGAGCAGTACTTC.

The V call is TRBV10-2, the J call TRBJ2-7, with 11 positions matching TRBD1. This CDR3 spans 14 amino acids. V was clipped by 9 bases and J by 4 bases; unmatched bases: 8. The germline V gene has CDR1 WSHSY and CDR2 SAAADI. The DNA of the CDR3 is TGCGCCAGTACCGGGACAGGGGGTGGGTACGAGCAGTACTTC. Protein sequence: CASTGTGGGYEQYF.

The chain is built from TRBV6-5 and TRBJ1-5, with a possible D match to TRBD1 (6 bases). V was pared by 4 bases and J by 0 bases, with 13 bases between. The germline V gene has CDR1 MNHEY and CDR2 SVGAGI. The CDR3 has 16 residues. The CDR3 loop is CASSSGTPYSNQPQHF. CDR3 in DNA: TGTGCCAGCAGTTCCGGGACACCTTATAGCAATCAGCCCCAGCATTTT.

This clone was recorded a few times. The V and J genes are TRBV5-1 and TRBJ2-2; possible D gene TRBD2, 5 bases. The CDR3 is 15 amino acids. V gave up 7 bases and J gave up 6 bases, with 19 bases separating them. Germline V gene lookup returns CDR1 SGHRS and CDR2 YFSETQ. CDR3 amino acids: CASGDGRRDPGELFF. The DNA for the CDR3 is TGCGCCAGCGGCGATGGCCGCCGGGATCCCGGGGAGCTGTTTTTT.

The chain combines TRBV11-3 with TRBJ1-1; a weak D match, TRBD1 (6 bases). Germline CDR1 is SGHNT and CDR2 is YENEEA. The germline V and J ends were trimmed by 5 bases and 2 bases, with 9 bases remaining between them. The CDR3 length is 13 residues. This CDR3 reads CASSRQENTEAFF. The CDR3 DNA follows: TGTGCCAGCAGCCGACAGGAAAACACTGAAGCTTTCTTT.